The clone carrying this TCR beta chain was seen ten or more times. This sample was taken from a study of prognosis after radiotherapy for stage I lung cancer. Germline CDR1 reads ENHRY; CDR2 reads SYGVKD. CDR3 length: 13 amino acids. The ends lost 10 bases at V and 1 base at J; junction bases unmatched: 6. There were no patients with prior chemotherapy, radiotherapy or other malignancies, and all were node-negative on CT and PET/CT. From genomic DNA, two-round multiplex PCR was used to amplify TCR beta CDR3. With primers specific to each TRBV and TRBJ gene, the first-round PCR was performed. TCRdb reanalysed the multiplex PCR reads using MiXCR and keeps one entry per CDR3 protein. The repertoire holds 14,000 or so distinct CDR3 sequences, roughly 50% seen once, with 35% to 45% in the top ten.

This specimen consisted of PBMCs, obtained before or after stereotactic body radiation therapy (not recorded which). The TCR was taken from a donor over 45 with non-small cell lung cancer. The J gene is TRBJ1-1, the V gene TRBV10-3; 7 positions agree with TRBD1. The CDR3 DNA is TGTGCCACCGGACAGGAACAGAACACTGAAGCTTTCTTT. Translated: CATGQEQNTEAFF.